Included here is one TCR beta chain sequence, with context. Which antigen it targets is not known. No base-level quality is on record; no much larger clone is a single base apart. The entry originates in a study of long-term antiretroviral therapy in people with HIV (dated by TCRdb to 2021 to 2024). As for the study more broadly: The earliest samples were collected approximately a decade before the 2015 WHO recommendation for immediate ART, a period when ART was typically delayed until CD4 counts fell. A retrospective serial study tested whether changes in peripheral blood TRB repertoire composition and diversity were associated with ART initiation and durable HIV suppression. The cohort contributed under 200 cryopreserved PBMC samples from under 35 adults with confirmed HIV infection, collected serially over a mean of around 6 years (range 1-12). Among the roughly 30 participants with HIV, eleven were female. Test extractions of a monoclonal T-cell line alongside a few dozen polyclonal samples showed no cross-contamination during QIAcube processing. The investigation overall reported the following: Inferences about post-ART repertoire changes are limited because no data were available on ART adherence, viral resistance or therapy changes. A significant increase in TRB diversity was found to be associated with ART initiation, although TRB diversity was observed to remain significantly below that of transplant donor controls even after long-term ART. Unsorted PBMC were profiled instead of sorted CD4+ and CD8+ T cells because pre-ART samples had limited cell numbers. Because PBMC availability was limited, only the TCR beta chain was sequenced, with no alpha chain pairing. CDR3 length ranges in HIV repertoires were narrower than in controls, and network structure suggested an antigen-experienced repertoire with only a slight naive shift after ART. At every time point, the repertoire was dominated by expanded TRB clones first identified before ART initiation, although this dominance fluctuated and, in many PLHIV, declined after ART. Samples dated from the mid-2000s to the late 2010s, and the ART regimens used may be less effective than current ones.

The immunoSEQ hsTCRB v3.0 assay was used at survey level resolution for TRB variable region sequencing. The target sequencing depth for TRB was roughly 40,000-55,000 T-cell genomes per sample. TRB libraries were pooled and sequenced on an Illumina MiSeq using a v3 150-cycle kit. The source study handled its data this way. Repertoire analysis was performed in R inside a reproducible Nextflow workflow that covered QC, data transformation and analysis. Custom analyses were implemented in LymphoSeq2, an R package for AIRR-Seq data exploration. After excluding several samples that yielded fewer than 5000 total TRB sequences, some 180 HIV repertoires remained for analysis. Among the 180 to 200 retained HIV repertoires, about 60 were collected before ART initiation and about 130 were collected after ART initiation. Each repertoire was downsampled to 5000 TRB nucleotide sequences, and summary statistics were averaged across 100 downsampling iterations. TRB sequences were retained for analysis only if CDR3 regions of at least seven amino acids were present. Two measures captured diversity: a Shannon entropy-derived clonality score and the Gini coefficient. In the repertoire networks, any two of the top 5000 CDR3 amino acid sequences were connected whenever the two sequences differed by an edit distance of one. For TRB CDR3 amino acid sequences, GLIPH2 was used to predict antigen specificity groups and MHC restriction. To flag known CMV, EBV, HIV or tissue antigen associations, CDR3 amino acid sequences were matched against VDJdb and McPAS-TCR. Pre-ART, post-ART and control groups were compared with Wilcoxon signed-rank tests and Holm-Bonferroni correction. TCRdb mirrors the immuneACCESS table, restricted to in-frame sequences. Some clones are absent from its copies; in checked studies, under half trace to an unresolved V gene, and the reason for the others is unknown. V and J calls and clone size are given by that table; D and trimming were obtained from the DNA. This sample is represented by some 35,000 clones; over 75% of them were singletons. The ten largest make up under 12% of the sample.

Reading from cysteine to phenylalanine, the CDR3 counts 12 amino acids. The entry retains the CDR3 DNA only, 36 bases that are in frame from base 1. The germline ends are 10 bases apart after V is trimmed by 3 bases and J by 7 bases. Taken from the germline V gene (reference sequence), the CDR1 and CDR2 loops are GTSNPN and SVGIG. To be included, a participant needed at least one PBMC sample from before ART initiation plus at least two post-ART samples. All participants with HIV were treated in the United States of America. Before DNA extraction, cryopreserved samples of about 0.95-11 million PBMC were thawed and then washed. At the time of the earliest PBMC sample, participants with HIV were aged between 23 and 54 years. PBMC samples from each participant spanned 1-4 timepoints before ART initiation and 2-8 timepoints after ART initiation, with a median of 7 samples. For every participant, serial HIV viral load, CD4+ T-cell count, ART history and demographic data were obtained. A Qiagen kit on a QIAcube was used to extract genomic DNA from unsorted PBMC, with samples processed in batches of 12.

The sample here was unsorted PBMCs, taken 2.2 years after starting antiretroviral therapy. This sequence originates from a man aged 18 to 29 with HIV. The chain is assembled from TRBV30 and TRBJ2-1; the D gene is not confidently resolved. This receptor has the CDR3 CAWRAWANEQFF. The sequenced DNA is TGTGCCTGGAGGGCGTGGGCGAATGAGCAGTTCTTC.